These 2 T cell receptor beta chains were all obtained from the same sample, sequenced in a study of T cell responses to AZD1222 COVID-19 vaccine. Only in-frame clones appear in the TCRdb table, and some are missing; sequencing was by immunoSEQ multiplex PCR. Of approximately 84,000 clones detected, 85% to 90% appear once; the ten largest clones hold roughly 2.7%. The sample consisted of peripheral blood, taken 28 days after the second AZD1222 dose. These receptors were collected from an adult who received the AZD1222 COVID-19 vaccine.

The rearrangement uses TRBV11-2 and TRBJ1-3, with 9 bases lining up with TRBD1. With 4 bases clipped from V and 4 bases from J, the junction kept 8 bases outside the gene matches. The CDR3 runs 16 residues. The germline gives CDR1 SGHAT, CDR2 FQNNGV. The CDR3 DNA follows: TGTGCCAGCAGCTCGGCGGGACAGGGCCTCGGAAACACCATATATTTT. Residues: CASSSAGQGLGNTIYF.

The rearrangement uses TRBV21-1 and TRBJ1-1; TRBD1 is the table's D call, not checked against the DNA. TRBV21-1 is termed a pseudogene. CDR3 length equals 16 residues. The CDR3 sequence is CASSKARTQGRTEAFF. CDR3 in DNA: TGTGCCAGCAGCAAAGCGAGGACGCAGGGGCGGACTGAAGCTTTCTTT.